This TCR beta chain was identified during a study of blood T cell repertoires in COVID-19. On the study more broadly: Collection of acute and convalescent COVID-19 samples took place in the United States, Italy and Spain. PBMCs, B-cell-depleted T cells, or T cells were the source of the cDNA or gDNA that made up the material.

In the original analysis: Amplification of reference gene primers provided the estimated nucleated cell counts. Clones were sequenced by immunoSEQ multiplex PCR, and TCRdb holds only the in-frame ones, with some missing. D and trimming come from the DNA, and the V and J calls and clone size come from that table. The data hold just under 55,000 clones, with roughly 87% observed a single time. This CDR3 spans 13 amino acids. Deletions cut 5 bases from V and 10 bases from J, with 14 bases between. This chain uses TRBV12-3 or TRBV12-4 with TRBJ1-4; TRBD1 is a possible D gene (6 bases). The sequence was obtained from a woman aged 55-70 years with acute or convalescent COVID-19. Material: peripheral blood. The CDR3 DNA reads as TGTGCCAGCAGTCTCGGACAGATTGGAAAACTGTTTTTT. Amino acids: CASSLGQIGKLFF.